The clone carrying this TCR beta chain was counted many times. Its antigen remains unknown. The data are from a study of T cell repertoires in cytomegalovirus infection. TCRdb reprocessed the reads via MiXCR and lists one record per CDR3 protein. Of fewer than 1,000,000 distinct CDR3 sequences listed, roughly 31% are singletons. CDR1 and CDR2 from the germline V gene are SGHVS and FNYEAQ. V lost 3 bases to trimming and J lost 12 bases; unmatched junction nucleotides: 5. This CDR3 region has 15 residues. The sequence derives from a human donor in good health (CMV status not recorded). Some clones in this sample may be carry-over from other donors' samples. The source material was cultured CD8+ T cells from PBMCs, sampled from culture after CMV antigen stimulation. This chain links TRBV7-6 with TRBJ2-1; 16 positions agree with TRBD2. The CDR3 sequence is CASSLGLAGGPGQFF. DNA of the CDR3: TGTGCCAGCAGCTTGGGACTAGCGGGGGGGCCGGGGCAGTTCTTC.